The 26 T cell receptor beta chains presented below share a single source sample, sequenced in a study of T cell responses to AZD1222 COVID-19 vaccine. The method was immunoSEQ multiplex PCR; TCRdb's version includes in-frame clones alone and lacks a portion of them. The sample contains about 170,000 clones, more than 80% of which appear only once. The sample here was peripheral blood, taken on day 0 of AZD1222 vaccination. The receptors derive from an adult in good health.

V and J are TRBV18 and TRBJ1-6; D uncertain. Deletions cut 3 bases from V and 0 bases from J, with 9 bases between. This CDR3 has 16 residues. Germline assignment: CDR1 KGHSH and CDR2 LQKENI. Here the CDR3 DNA reads TGTGCCAGCTCACCGGCGGGGAGCTCCTATAATTCACCCCTCCACTTT. Amino acid sequence: CASSPAGSSYNSPLHF.

The gene calls are TRBV7-9 and TRBJ1-4, with TRBD1 identical over 7 bases. The V gene end was trimmed by 5 bases and the J gene end by 2 bases; junction bases not matched to a gene: 8. The CDR3 is 16 residues long. Germline V CDR1 and CDR2: SEHNR, FQNEAQ (reference sequence). CDR3 bases: TGTGCCAGCAGCATGACAGGGTTGGGGACTAATGAAAAACTGTTTTTT. Encoded protein: CASSMTGLGTNEKLFF. Filled out from reference TRBV7-9 and TRBJ1-4, the complete variable domain reads DTGVSQNPRHKITKRGQNVTFRCDPISEHNRLYWYRQTLGQGPEFLTYFQNEAQLEKSRLLSDRFSAERPKGSFSTLEIQRTEQGDSAMYLCASSMTGLGTNEKLFFGSGTQLSVL.

The chain is built from TRBV30 and TRBJ1-3, with D possibly being TRBD1 (6 bases). Trimming stripped 2 bases from V and 0 bases from J, with 17 bases between. Germline V lookup: CDR1 GTSNPN, CDR2 SVGIG (reference sequence). The CDR3 extends over 17 amino acids. This chain's CDR3 is CAWSRGAIMSSGNTIYF. DNA for the CDR3: TGTGCCTGGAGTAGGGGGGCGATAATGAGCTCTGGAAACACCATATATTTT. The full variable domain, in which reference TRBV30 and TRBJ1-3 provide the parts outside the CDR3, is SQTIHQWPATLVQPVGSPLSLECTVEGTSNPNLYWYRQAAGRGLQLLFYSVGIGQISSEVPQNLSASRPQDRQFILSSKKLLLSDSGFYLCAWSRGAIMSSGNTIYFGEGSWLTVV.

The rearrangement links TRBV2 to TRBJ1-2; 7 bases align to TRBD1. Germline assignment: CDR1 SNHLY and CDR2 FYNNEI. Trimming at V came to 8 bases and at J to 4 bases, leaving 13 bases not matched to a gene. The CDR3 consists of 15 residues. DNA for the CDR3: TGTGCCAGCGGTAGTCCGGGACAGAGAGGCTATGGCTACACCTTC. Its protein product is CASGSPGQRGYGYTF.

The rearrangement links TRBV2 to TRBJ1-1; weak D call: TRBD1 (6 bases). Germline V gene sequence: CDR1 SNHLY, CDR2 FYNNEI. CDR3 length: 14 amino acids. The V end lost 5 bases, the J end lost 3 bases, and 13 bases lay between the germline ends. The CDR3 sequence: CASSLTRQDTEAFF. The CDR3 DNA reads as TGTGCCAGCAGTCTAACTAGACAGGACACTGAAGCTTTCTTT.

This sequence joins TRBV3-1 (or the pseudogene TRBV3-2) and TRBJ2-7, with D hard to call. The V and J ends lost 4 bases and 0 bases respectively, with 13 bases between them. Germline CDR1 and CDR2: LGHDT and YNNKEL (reference sequence). The CDR3 length is 15 residues. The CDR3 coding sequence is TGTGCCAGCAGCCCGATTGACGGGTCCTCCTACGAGCAGTACTTC. It encodes CASSPIDGSSYEQYF.

The V and J genes are TRBV7-2 and TRBJ1-2; 7 nucleotides line up with TRBD1. CDR1 SGHTA and CDR2 FQGNSA come from the germline V gene. There are 14 residues in the CDR3. V lost 1 base and J lost 8; bases outside the gene matches: 7. The CDR3 spells CASSLGRQGSGYTF. CDR3 nucleotides: TGTGCCAGCAGCTTAGGGAGACAGGGTTCCGGCTACACCTTC.

This chain connects TRBV2 to TRBJ1-3; possibly TRBD1 for D (6 bases). The ends were cut back, 6 bases at V and 3 bases at J, with 12 bases in the middle. There are 14 residues in the CDR3. In germline, CDR1 is SNHLY, CDR2 FYNNEI. The chain's CDR3 is CASRAGDGGNTIYF. Written as DNA, the CDR3 is TGTGCCAGCAGGGCAGGGGACGGTGGAAACACCATATATTTT.

The CDR3 is CASSQGLDQPQHF. CDR3 bases: TGTGCCAGCAGCCAAGGTTTGGATCAGCCCCAGCATTTT. The rearrangement joins TRBV3-1 (or the pseudogene TRBV3-2) to TRBJ1-5; the D is unclear. Trimming cost V 1 base and J 5 bases, with 6 bases left between them. The CDR3 sequence is 13 residues long. In germline, CDR1 is LGHDT, CDR2 YNNKEL (reference sequence).

J is TRBJ2-1 and V is TRBV27, with 9 bases aligning to TRBD2. The CDR3 has 19 amino acids. CDR1 and CDR2 (germline): MNHEY, SMNVEV (reference sequence). V dropped 6 bases and J dropped 1; count of bases not matched to a gene: 16. The CDR3 loop is CASRGWGGGAIGSYNEQFF. DNA of the CDR3: TGTGCCAGCAGAGGGTGGGGCGGGGGGGCTATAGGGTCCTACAATGAGCAGTTCTTC.

The CDR3 loop is CASSQDLYANTGELFF. The CDR3 DNA reads TGTGCCAGCAGCCAAGATCTGTACGCGAACACCGGGGAGCTGTTTTTT. This rearrangement joins TRBV4-2 to TRBJ2-2; D gene uncertain. V lost 0 bases to trimming and J lost 0 bases, with 8 bases between them. Germline assignment: CDR1 LGHNA and CDR2 YNFKEQ. The CDR3 runs 16 residues.

This clone appeared a single time. J is TRBJ1-3 and V is TRBV5-5; D remains ambiguous. This CDR3 is 15 amino acids long. V was clipped by 4 bases and J by 7 bases, with 18 bases between them. The germline V gene has CDR1 SGHKS and CDR2 YYEKEE (reference sequence). This CDR3 is CASSPRYGDYNTIYF. CDR3 nucleotide sequence: TGTGCCAGCAGCCCCCGCTACGGTGATTACAACACCATATATTTT.

In the case of this clone: One end of the junction is discordant with germline, which a read error may explain. V gene TRBV9 combines with J gene TRBJ1-2; D is unclear. The CDR3 loop spans 14 amino acids. Germline-derived CDR1 and CDR2 are SGDLS and YYNGEE. In nucleotides, the CDR3 is TGTGCCAGCAGCGTAGAGGCAGCGAACTTTGGCTACACCTTC. Its protein product is CASSVEAANFGYTF.

The chain recombines TRBV6-1 with TRBJ1-2, with 7 bases aligning to TRBD1. This CDR3 is built from 16 residues. J lost 1 base, V lost 4 bases, and 9 bases had no gene match. Germline CDR1 reads MNHNS; CDR2 reads SASEGT. CDR3 loop: CASSVGQAANNYGYTF. The CDR3 DNA is TGTGCCAGCAGTGTCGGACAGGCGGCCAATAACTATGGCTACACCTTC.

The chain combines TRBV30 with TRBJ2-1; a weak D match, TRBD2 (6 bases). CDR1 is GTSNPN and CDR2 is SVGIG in the germline V gene (reference sequence). CDR3 size: 12 residues. The V end was cut by 0 bases, the J end by 13 bases, with 13 bases between. The CDR3 loop reads CAWSVMRGLQFF. As DNA, the CDR3 is TGTGCCTGGAGTGTAATGCGGGGTCTACAGTTCTTC.

The chain joins TRBV15 to TRBJ1-2; 8 bases map to TRBD1. Germline lookup yields CDR1 LNHNV and CDR2 YYDKDF (reference sequence). After removal of 4 bases from V and 5 bases from J, the junction contained 12 bases not matched to a gene. The CDR3 length is 16 residues. CDR3 nucleotides: TGTGCCACCAGCAAGGACAGGGTAAAAGAAGTTTATGGCTACACCTTC. Its translation: CATSKDRVKEVYGYTF.

The chain combines TRBV5-6 with TRBJ2-3, with D possibly TRBD2 on 6 matching bases. The CDR3 is made up of 12 amino acids. Trimming took 4 bases from V and 7 from J, leaving 10 bases between them. Germline CDR1 SGHDT, CDR2 YYEEEE. In nucleotides, the CDR3 is TGTGCCAGCAGCACGAGGACTAATACGCAGTATTTT. Its protein is CASSTRTNTQYF.

This clone has only a few counts. This chain joins TRBV11-3 and TRBJ2-7; 8 bases agree with TRBD2. This CDR3 is built from 15 residues. From germline, CDR1 is SGHNT and CDR2 YENEEA. J gave up 3 bases and V 1 base, and 5 bases lay outside the gene matches. The CDR3 nucleotides are TGTGCCAGCAGCTTAGGGTTGACTAGCGTCTACGAGCAGTACTTC. It specifies CASSLGLTSVYEQYF.

The gene calls are TRBV3-1 (or the pseudogene TRBV3-2) and TRBJ1-2; no definite D call. Germline V gene sequence: CDR1 LGHDT, CDR2 YNNKEL (reference sequence). With 3 bases removed from V and 5 bases from J, the gap between germline ends came to 13 bases. This CDR3 contains 14 residues. The chain's CDR3 is CASSHQRREYGYTF. The CDR3 bases are TGTGCCAGCAGCCACCAAAGAAGGGAGTATGGCTACACCTTC.

This clone was found once. CDR3 region: CASSQDWAGGVQETQYF. Written as DNA, the CDR3 is TGTGCCAGCAGCCAAGATTGGGCGGGGGGGGTCCAAGAGACCCAGTACTTC. The gene calls are TRBV4-2 and TRBJ2-5; 9 bases map to TRBD2. This CDR3 region has 17 residues. Germline V CDR1 and CDR2: LGHNA, YNFKEQ. V shed 0 bases, J shed 1 base, and the junction held 6 bases outside the gene matches.

The chain uses TRBV5-1 and TRBJ2-7, with 8 nucleotides matching TRBD1. Germline values: CDR1 SGHRS, CDR2 YFSETQ. The ends lost 4 bases at V and 5 bases at J; junction bases unmatched: 8. The CDR3 is 14 amino acids. The CDR3, as DNA: TGCGCCAGCAGCCCCGGACAGGGTTTTAACGAGCAGTACGTC. This encodes CASSPGQGFNEQYV.

The rearrangement uses TRBV6-2 or TRBV6-3 and TRBJ2-7; D could derive from TRBD1 or TRBD2 (6 bases each). The CDR3 covers 16 residues. Trimming took off 0 bases at V and 0 bases at J, with 12 bases between the two ends. Germline CDR1 and CDR2: MNHEY and SVGEGT. The CDR3 nucleotides read TGTGCCAGCAGTTACTCCTCGCGGGACAACTCCTACGAGCAGTACTTC. Translating it yields CASSYSSRDNSYEQYF.

V is TRBV7-9 and J is TRBJ1-4; D remains ambiguous. Germline V gene sequence: CDR1 SEHNR, CDR2 FQNEAQ (reference sequence). This CDR3 comprises 14 residues. The V and J ends lost 5 bases and 3 bases respectively, with 10 bases between them. The CDR3 sequence is CASSRGLSNEKLFF. The DNA for the CDR3 is TGTGCCAGCAGCCGCGGGCTGTCTAATGAAAAACTGTTTTTT.

The V and J genes are TRBV7-8 and TRBJ1-3; D gene ambiguous. This CDR3 is built from 16 residues. The V gene lost 5 bases and the J gene lost 0 bases, with 14 bases spanning the gap. Germline V gene lookup returns CDR1 SGHVS and CDR2 FQNEAQ. The CDR3 loop reads CASSNPRIGSGNTIYF. As DNA, the CDR3 is TGTGCCAGCAGCAACCCTCGGATCGGCTCTGGAAACACCATATATTTT.

The chain carries TRBV19 and TRBJ1-6; 7 nucleotides align to TRBD1. The V segment lost 3 bases and the J segment 10 bases; nucleotides outside the gene matches: 3. Germline loops: CDR1 LNHDA, CDR2 SQIVND (reference sequence). This CDR3 spans 13 amino acids. The CDR3 region has the DNA TGTGCCAGTAGTATGACAGGGAGCTCACCCCTCCACTTT. Its protein product is CASSMTGSSPLHF.

The chain combines TRBV5-1 with TRBJ1-1; a possible D gene is TRBD1 (5 bases). Germline CDR1 is SGHRS and CDR2 is YFSETQ. Trimming pared 1 base from V and 3 bases from J, leaving 7 bases between. The CDR3 totals 13 residues. The DNA for the CDR3 is TGCGCCAGCAGCTTGCGAGGGGACACTGAAGCTTTCTTT. Amino acid sequence: CASSLRGDTEAFF.